These 7 T cell receptor beta chains were all obtained from the same sample, sequenced in a study of technical replicates of blood from a few donors. The protocol was immunoSEQ multiplex PCR, while the TCRdb copy is restricted to in-frame clones and leaves out a portion. The sample shows approximately 76,000 clones, over 75% of them seen only once. The specimen sequenced was T cells isolated from PBMCs. Receptors originate from a human donor in good health.

Concerning this clone: A junction end diverges from the germline sequence, so it may reflect a read error. The CDR3 nucleotides read TGTGCCACCAGCAGAACCGCCCCGGAGGACCTCCTTTTT. Translating it yields CATSRTAPEDLLF. J is TRBJ1-4 and V is TRBV15; D call uncertain. The germline V gene has CDR1 LNHNV and CDR2 YYDKDF (reference sequence). This CDR3 spans 13 amino acids.

The chain carries TRBV11-2 and TRBJ2-1; TRBD2 matches 14 bases. CDR1 SGHAT and CDR2 FQNNGV come from the germline V gene. V was clipped by 0 bases and J by 4 bases; unmatched bases: 2. The CDR3 sequence is 17 residues long. CDR3 region: CASSLEGLAGGYNEQFF. The CDR3 DNA reads as TGTGCCAGCAGCTTAGAAGGACTAGCGGGAGGTTACAATGAGCAGTTCTTC.

The chain recombines TRBV7-9 with TRBJ1-2; the D gene is possibly TRBD1 (5 bases). The CDR3 is made up of 12 amino acids. V lost 4 bases to trimming and J lost 5 bases, with 8 bases between them. Germline assignment: CDR1 SEHNR and CDR2 FQNEAQ (reference sequence). In DNA form, the CDR3 reads TGTGCCAGCAGCTCCAGGGCTTATGGCTACACCTTC. Protein sequence: CASSSRAYGYTF.

The rearrangement uses TRBV11-2 and TRBJ2-2; tentatively, D is TRBD2 (6 bases). Trimming removed 5 bases at V and 2 bases at J, with 12 bases between. Germline lookup yields CDR1 SGHAT and CDR2 FQNNGV. The CDR3 sequence is 15 residues long. As DNA, the CDR3 is TGTGCCAGCAGCAGGGGCGGGACTAACACCGGGGAGCTGTTTTTT. Its protein product is CASSRGGTNTGELFF.

This clone has only one observation. J is TRBJ2-1 and V is TRBV10-3; 7 bases agree with TRBD2. The CDR3 has 16 amino acids. The V segment lost 5 bases and the J segment 0 bases; nucleotides outside the gene matches: 7. Germline V gene data show CDR1 as ENHRY and CDR2 as SYGVKD. CDR3 protein: CAISNSGPSSYNEQFF. The CDR3 bases are TGTGCCATCAGTAATAGCGGGCCTAGCTCCTACAATGAGCAGTTCTTC.

V is TRBV5-6 and J is TRBJ1-6, with TRBD1 matching over 7 bases. The CDR3 is made up of 14 amino acids. Germline V gives CDR1 SGHDT, CDR2 YYEEEE. The ends lost 0 bases at V and 9 bases at J; junction bases unmatched: 3. CDR3 sequence: CASSLEQGFSPLHF. DNA of the CDR3: TGTGCCAGCAGCTTGGAACAGGGGTTTTCACCCCTCCACTTT.

The V gene is TRBV28, the J gene TRBJ2-1, with 9 nucleotides matching TRBD2. V dropped 4 bases and J dropped 3; count of bases not matched to a gene: 7. The CDR3 sequence is 16 residues long. Germline CDR1 is MDHEN and CDR2 is SYDVKM. DNA of the CDR3: TGTGCCAGCAGTTCCATTCGACTAGCGGACTACAATGAGCAGTTCTTC. Amino acid sequence: CASSSIRLADYNEQFF. Using reference TRBV28 and TRBJ2-1 for the parts outside the CDR3, the full variable domain is DVKVTQSSRYLVKRTGEKVFLECVQDMDHENMFWYRQDPGLGLRLIYFSYDVKMKEKGDIPEGYSVSREKKERFSLILESASTNQTSMYLCASSSIRLADYNEQFFGPGTRLTVL.